The 3 T cell receptor beta chains below come from one sample, sequenced in a study of CD8 T cells in ankylosing spondylitis. TCRdb itself ran the 5' RACE reads through MiXCR, one entry per CDR3 protein. The data show 150,000 to 200,000 distinct CDR3 sequences, approximately 20% seen once. The sample comprised blood, either unsorted or a sorted T cell fraction (not recorded which). These receptors came from a male donor with ankylosing spondylitis or in good health (not recorded which).

The rearrangement links TRBV4-2 to TRBJ2-1, with 10 nucleotides matching TRBD1. CDR1 and CDR2 from the germline V gene are LGHNA and YNFKEQ. The ends lost 5 bases at V and 9 bases at J; junction bases unmatched: 7. There are 14 residues in the CDR3. The CDR3 DNA reads TGTGCCAGCAGCGCGGGACAGGGGACAAGTGAGCAGTTCTTC. This codes for CASSAGQGTSEQFF.

This clonotype came up a few times. CDR3 protein: CASSSYEGAQHF. The CDR3, as DNA: TGTGCCAGCAGCTCCTACGAAGGGGCCCAGCATTTT. The V and J genes are TRBV12-3 or TRBV12-4 and TRBJ1-5; D possibly corresponds to TRBD1 (5 bases). V lost 6 bases to trimming and J lost 11 bases, with 14 bases between them. The CDR3 has 12 amino acids.

This chain uses TRBV19 with TRBJ1-2; 7 positions match TRBD1. The CDR3 runs 15 residues. The ends lost 5 bases at V and 0 bases at J; junction bases unmatched: 6. Germline CDR1 reads LNHDA; CDR2 reads SQIVND (reference sequence). In nucleotides, the CDR3 is TGTGCCAGTAGTCCCGGGACAGCGACTAACTATGGCTACACCTTC. Protein: CASSPGTATNYGYTF.